The clone carrying this TCR beta chain has only a few counts. The target antigen is unknown. This entry belongs to a study of beta chain features in type 1 diabetes. Study as a whole: No patient-donor differences in age, gender, total cells or subset yield.

Germline loops: CDR1 GTSNPN, CDR2 SVGIG (reference sequence). The CDR3 contains 17 residues. Trimming cost V 0 bases and J 2 bases, with 20 bases left between them. CD4+ naive, central memory, regulatory and stem cell-like memory cells were sorted via CD45RO/CCR7/CD25/CD127/CD95/CD27. All of the isolated RNA was reverse transcribed, so expressed TCRB transcripts were sequenced. Clones were sequenced by immunoSEQ multiplex PCR, and TCRdb holds only the in-frame ones, with some missing. Among roughly 170,000 clones listed, about 13% were seen once. The study, taken as a whole, reports: There was a possibility that cDNA sequencing over-represented cells with high TCR expression. Equally in patients and controls, shorter templates might have been favored by PCR.

The sequencing input was central memory CD4+ T cells from blood. The sequence came from a woman younger than 30 in good health. V is TRBV30 and J is TRBJ2-7; weak D call: TRBD1 (6 bases). CDR3 residues: CAWSVRLGAGGAYEQYF. CDR3 in DNA: TGTGCCTGGAGTGTTAGACTGGGGGCGGGTGGGGCCTACGAGCAGTACTTC. Looking up the rest from reference TRBV30 and TRBJ2-7 gives the full variable domain: SQTIHQWPATLVQPVGSPLSLECTVEGTSNPNLYWYRQAAGRGLQLLFYSVGIGQISSEVPQNLSASRPQDRQFILSSKKLLLSDSGFYLCAWSVRLGAGGAYEQYFGPGTRLTVT.